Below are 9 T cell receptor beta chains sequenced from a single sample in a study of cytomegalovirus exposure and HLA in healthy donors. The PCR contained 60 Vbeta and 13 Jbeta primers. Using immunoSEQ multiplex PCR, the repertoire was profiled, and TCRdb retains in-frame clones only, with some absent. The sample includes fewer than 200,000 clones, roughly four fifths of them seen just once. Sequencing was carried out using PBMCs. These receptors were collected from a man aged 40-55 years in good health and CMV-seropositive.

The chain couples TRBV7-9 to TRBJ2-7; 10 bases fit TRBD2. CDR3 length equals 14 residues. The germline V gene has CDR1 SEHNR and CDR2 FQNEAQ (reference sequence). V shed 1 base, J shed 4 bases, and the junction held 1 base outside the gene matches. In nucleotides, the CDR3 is TGTGCCAGCAGCTTAGTAGCGGGGGGATACGAGCAGTACTTC. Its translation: CASSLVAGGYEQYF.

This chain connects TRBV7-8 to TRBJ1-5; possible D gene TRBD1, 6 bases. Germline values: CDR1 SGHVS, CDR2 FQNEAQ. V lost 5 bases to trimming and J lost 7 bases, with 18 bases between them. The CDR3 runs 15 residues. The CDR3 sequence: CASSGGGRNYQPQHF. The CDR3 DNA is TGTGCCAGCAGCGGGGGGGGCAGAAACTACCAGCCCCAGCATTTT.

This CDR3 is CASSYLGEGGYGYTF. Here the CDR3 DNA reads TGTGCCAGCAGTTACCTGGGGGAGGGCGGCTATGGCTACACCTTC. The rearrangement joins TRBV6-6 to TRBJ1-2; weak D call: TRBD1 (5 bases). Germline V CDR1 and CDR2: MNHNY, SVGAGI (reference sequence). V dropped 2 bases and J dropped 4 bases, with 14 bases sitting between them. The CDR3 totals 15 residues.

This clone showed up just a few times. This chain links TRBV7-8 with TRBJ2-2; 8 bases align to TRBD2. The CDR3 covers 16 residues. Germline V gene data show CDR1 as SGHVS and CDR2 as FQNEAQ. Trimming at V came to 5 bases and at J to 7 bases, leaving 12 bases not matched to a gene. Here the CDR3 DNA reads TGTGCCAGCAGCCAAGGACTAGCACCTGCGGTCGGGGAGCTGTTTTTT. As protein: CASSQGLAPAVGELFF.

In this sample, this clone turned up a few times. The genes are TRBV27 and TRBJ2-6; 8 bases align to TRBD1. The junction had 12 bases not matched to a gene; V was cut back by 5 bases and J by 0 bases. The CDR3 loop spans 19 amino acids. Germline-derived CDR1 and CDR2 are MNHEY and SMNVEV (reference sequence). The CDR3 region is CASSPRRAGGISGANVLTF. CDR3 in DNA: TGTGCCAGCAGTCCTAGGAGGGCAGGGGGCATCTCTGGGGCCAACGTCCTGACTTTC.

In DNA, the CDR3 is TGTGCCAGCAGGAGAGAGGGACTAGCGGGCACCGGGGAGCTGTTTTTT. Its translation is CASRREGLAGTGELFF. V and J are TRBV2 and TRBJ2-2, with TRBD2 matching over 12 bases. This CDR3 spans 16 amino acids. V lost 6 bases, J lost 4 bases, and 6 bases stayed unmatched. CDR1 is SNHLY and CDR2 is FYNNEI in the germline V gene.

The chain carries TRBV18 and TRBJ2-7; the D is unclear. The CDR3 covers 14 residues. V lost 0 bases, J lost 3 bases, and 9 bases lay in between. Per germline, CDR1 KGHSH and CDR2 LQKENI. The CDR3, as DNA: TGTGCCAGCTCACCACCAAACACTAACTACGAGCAGTACTTC. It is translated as CASSPPNTNYEQYF.

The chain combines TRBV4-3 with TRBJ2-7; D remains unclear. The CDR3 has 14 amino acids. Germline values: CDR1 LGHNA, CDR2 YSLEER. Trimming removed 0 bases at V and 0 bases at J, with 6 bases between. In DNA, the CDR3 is TGCGCCAGCAGCCAAGAATACAGCTCCTACGAGCAGTACTTC. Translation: CASSQEYSSYEQYF.

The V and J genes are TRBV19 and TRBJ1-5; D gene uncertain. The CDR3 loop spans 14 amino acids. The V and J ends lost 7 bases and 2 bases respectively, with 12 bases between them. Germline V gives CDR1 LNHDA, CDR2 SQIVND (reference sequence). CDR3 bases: TGTGCCAGTACCTCCCGACGGGGCAATCAGCCCCAGCATTTT. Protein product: CASTSRRGNQPQHF.